This entry features one TCR beta chain sequence. Full-length variable regions came from constant-region reverse primers plus semi-nested Nested Universal Primer A PCR. TCRdb processed the 5' RACE reads anew with MiXCR; each CDR3 protein has one entry. This sample has 45,000 to 55,000 distinct CDR3 sequences; about 25% occur once, and the top ten carry 2.5% to 4%. V gave up 2 bases and J gave up 12 bases, with 14 bases separating them. This CDR3 is 13 amino acids long. CDR1 is MRHNA and CDR2 is SNTAGT in the germline V gene. V gene TRBV6-4 combines with J gene TRBJ2-1; no clear D. Sequences were obtained from tumor-infiltrating naive CD4+ T cells sorted from the breast tumor. This sample's subset: naive CD4+ T cells, CD4+CD45RA+CD25-. This receptor was obtained from a female donor with breast cancer. CDR3 DNA: TGTGCCAGCAGTGACATGCGAGGCGATGGGCAGTTCTTC. Translating it yields CASSDMRGDGQFF.